This is a list of T cell receptor beta chains from one sample in a study of vaccination and CD4 T cells after COVID-19. TCRdb reprocessed the PCR reads via MiXCR and lists one record per CDR3 protein. The table lists roughly 30,000 distinct CDR3 sequences, 45% to 65% of them singletons. The starting material was CD4+ T cells from blood, obtained about 7 months after SARS-CoV-2 vaccination. Receptors originate from a human donor who had recovered from COVID-19. CDR3s include the opening cysteine and the closing phenylalanine or tryptophan. D genes are given only for firm matches. Clone size is given for some rows only: seen once, a few or many times, or a class if the clone is expanded.

cdr3_aa | j_call | clone_size | v_call | d_call | cdr3_length
CASSLEWTGGTEAFF | TRBJ1-1 | few | TRBV7-3 | TRBD1 | 15
CAIRPGASGSWPDTQYF | TRBJ2-3 | few | TRBV10-3 | TRBD2 | 17
CSALRDMNIGYTF | TRBJ1-2 | - | TRBV20-1 | - | 13
CASSLVQAAYERYF | TRBJ2-7 | - | TRBV5-5 | - | 14
CASSFPTNYRVSGYEQYF | TRBJ2-7 | few | TRBV7-2 | - | 18
CATSRDAGAYEQFF | TRBJ2-1 | few | TRBV15 | - | 14
CASTPGGTGRSPLHF | TRBJ1-6 | once | TRBV5-1 | TRBD1 | 15
CATSRKTGAQETQYF | TRBJ2-5 | few | TRBV15 | TRBD1 | 15
CASSRGSSYNEQFF | TRBJ2-1 | - | TRBV27 | TRBD2 | 14
CSAWNPGGPGETQYF | TRBJ2-5 | - | TRBV20-1 | TRBD2 | 15
CSAGIGGSNQPQHF | TRBJ1-5 | few | TRBV20-1 | - | 14
CSARSPSGHTDTQYF | TRBJ2-3 | few | TRBV20-1 | TRBD2 | 15
CASSEGAANYGYTF | TRBJ1-2 | - | TRBV2 | - | 14
CASSKETGLSTDTQYF | TRBJ2-3 | - | TRBV21-1 | - | 16
CASSPGGGRSSYNEQFF | TRBJ2-1 | - | TRBV7-3 | TRBD2 | 17
CASSLSRVGRDTQYF | TRBJ2-3 | - | TRBV7-6 | - | 15
CASSGGSPEAFF | TRBJ1-1 | few | TRBV28 | - | 12
CSARVAANTGELFF | TRBJ2-2 | few | TRBV20-1 | - | 14
CASSSSPDQREWSEQFF | TRBJ2-1 | - | TRBV6-2/TRBV6-3 | TRBD2 | 17
CASSHPSGSGRRDEQFF | TRBJ2-1 | - | TRBV19 | TRBD2 | 17
CSARTTLNEQFF | TRBJ2-1 | few | TRBV20-1 | - | 12
CASSLRAYYEQYF | TRBJ2-7 | few | TRBV27 | - | 13
CSGGVAGGRTDTQYF | TRBJ2-3 | once | TRBV20-1 | TRBD2 | 15
CASSRDGLKAFF | TRBJ1-1 | few | TRBV6-1 | - | 12
CASSDRASGGNEQFF | TRBJ2-1 | few | TRBV6-4 | TRBD2 | 15
CASSDSRGSSYEQYF | TRBJ2-7 | - | TRBV2 | TRBD1 | 15
CASTDGFLTQYF | TRBJ2-5 | - | TRBV7-2 | - | 12
CASSLVPSGKFF | TRBJ2-1 | - | TRBV7-2 | TRBD2 | 12
CASRPGLAGYPYQETQYF | TRBJ2-5 | - | TRBV6-2/TRBV6-3 | TRBD2 | 18
CASSPVRPYGELFF | TRBJ2-2 | - | TRBV18 | - | 14
CSVESGVYGYTF | TRBJ1-2 | - | TRBV29-1 | - | 12
CASSFQLRPNYGYTF | TRBJ1-2 | few | TRBV5-6 | - | 15
CASSETGTEAFF | TRBJ1-1 | - | TRBV6-1 | - | 12
CASSLLGRDQETQYF | TRBJ2-5 | - | TRBV28 | TRBD2 | 15
CATSIGGEQYF | TRBJ2-7 | - | TRBV24-1 | - | 11
CASSIAASYEQYF | TRBJ2-7 | - | TRBV19 | - | 13
CASSLLLDRTHGYTF | TRBJ1-2 | - | TRBV4-1 | - | 15